Presented here are 24 T cell receptor beta chains from one specimen sequenced in a study of blood T cell repertoires in COVID-19. Sequencing used immunoSEQ multiplex PCR; TCRdb keeps in-frame clones, though not all of them. The sample holds just under 65,000 clones, roughly three quarters seen once. Sequencing used peripheral blood. These receptors all come from a woman older than 75 with acute or convalescent COVID-19.

The chain recombines TRBV19 with TRBJ1-5, with a tentative D call TRBD1 (5 bases). Trimming removed 2 bases at V and 5 bases at J, with 13 bases between. CDR1 is LNHDA, CDR2 SQIVND, per germline (reference sequence). The CDR3 length is 15 residues. DNA for the CDR3: TGTGCCAGTAGTATAAGGGGAGGGACTGATCAGCCCCAGCATTTT. It encodes CASSIRGGTDQPQHF.

The rearrangement uses TRBV7-8 and TRBJ2-5; tentatively, D is TRBD2 (7 bases). Germline CDR1 SGHVS, CDR2 FQNEAQ. V was clipped by 3 bases and J by 4 bases, with 12 bases between them. The CDR3 is made up of 14 amino acids. CDR3 sequence reads: CASSFGGGGETQYF. CDR3 nucleotides: TGTGCCAGCAGCTTTGGGGGAGGGGGAGAGACCCAGTACTTC.

The chain is built from TRBV3-1 (or the pseudogene TRBV3-2) and TRBJ1-6, with TRBD1 identical over 9 bases. The junction had 2 bases not matched to a gene; V was cut back by 4 bases and J by 7 bases. CDR1 is LGHDT, CDR2 YNNKEL, per germline (reference sequence). CDR3 length: 14 residues. The CDR3 nucleotides are TGTGCCAGCAGCCGGGGGACAGGGAATTCACCCCTCCACTTT. It specifies CASSRGTGNSPLHF.

In its sample, this clone was seen a few times. The rearrangement joins TRBV2 to TRBJ1-5, with 7 bases that match TRBD1. V was clipped by 6 bases and J by 5 bases; unmatched bases: 10. CDR1 and CDR2 from the germline V gene are SNHLY and FYNNEI. This CDR3 spans 15 amino acids. CDR3 region: CASRASKTGHQPQHF. The CDR3 DNA reads as TGTGCCAGCAGGGCTTCCAAGACAGGGCATCAGCCCCAGCATTTT.

V and J are TRBV7-3 and TRBJ2-3; 8 bases fit TRBD1. The CDR3 extends over 16 amino acids. Germline V gives CDR1 SGHTA, CDR2 FQGTGA. V lost 5 bases and J lost 2; bases outside the gene matches: 9. Here the CDR3 reads CASSLHGTGNTDTQYF. CDR3 coding DNA: TGTGCCAGCAGCCTCCACGGGACAGGAAACACAGATACGCAGTATTTT.

The J gene is TRBJ1-1, the V gene TRBV7-9; D is unclear. The CDR3 covers 12 residues. CDR1 is SEHNR and CDR2 is FQNEAQ in the germline V gene (reference sequence). The V end lost 4 bases, the J end lost 6 bases, and 9 bases lay between the germline ends. The CDR3 here is CASSYGSSEAFF. CDR3 sequence (DNA): TGTGCCAGCAGCTACGGGAGTTCTGAAGCTTTCTTT.

This clone occurred once. The chain uses TRBV24-1 and TRBJ2-1, with TRBD2 matching over 15 bases. The CDR3 totals 19 residues. The J segment lost 0 bases and the V segment lost 3 bases, leaving 5 bases of the junction unmatched. CDR1 is KGHDR and CDR2 is SFDVKD in the germline V gene. CDR3 sequence reads: CATSDPGTSGRPSYNEQFF. Written as DNA, the CDR3 is TGTGCCACCAGTGATCCCGGGACTAGCGGGAGGCCCTCCTACAATGAGCAGTTCTTC.

The chain combines TRBV28 with TRBJ2-3, with D possibly matching TRBD2 (6 bases). Germline assignment: CDR1 MDHEN and CDR2 SYDVKM. The V end was cut by 3 bases, the J end by 1 base, with 11 bases between. The CDR3 has 15 amino acids. As DNA, the CDR3 is TGTGCCAGCAGTTTCTCCTCGGGGGGCACAGATACGCAGTATTTT. Translating it yields CASSFSSGGTDTQYF.

The V call is TRBV6-1, the J call TRBJ1-3; tentative D call: TRBD1 (5 bases). The CDR3 is 16 amino acids. CDR1 and CDR2 (germline): MNHNS, SASEGT. Trimming took off 2 bases at V and 2 bases at J, with 13 bases between the two ends. CDR3 coding DNA: TGTGCCAGCAGTGAAAGCATAGGGGTTCCTGGAAACACCATATATTTT. Amino acid sequence: CASSESIGVPGNTIYF.

V is TRBV29-1 and J is TRBJ2-7; 7 bases map to TRBD1. Germline CDR1 reads SQVTM; CDR2 reads ANQGSEA. The trim removed 1 base at V and 5 bases at J, leaving 5 bases unmatched. This CDR3 is 13 amino acids long. This CDR3 reads CSVEGSGGNEQYF. As DNA, the CDR3 is TGCAGCGTTGAAGGGTCAGGGGGTAACGAGCAGTACTTC.

The V gene is TRBV29-1, the J gene TRBJ2-6, with 7 bases lining up with TRBD1. The germline gives CDR1 SQVTM, CDR2 ANQGSEA. The CDR3 has 14 residues. Trimming removed 3 bases from V and 3 bases from J; junction bases left unmatched: 2. CDR3: CSVEGDSGANVLTF. The CDR3 coding sequence is TGCAGCGTTGAGGGGGACAGTGGGGCCAACGTCCTGACTTTC.

The V gene is TRBV28, the J gene TRBJ2-7, with 11 bases matching TRBD2. Losses at the gene ends were 7 bases for V and 2 bases for J; bases not matched to a gene: 10. The CDR3 is made up of 16 amino acids. Germline assignment: CDR1 MDHEN and CDR2 SYDVKM. CDR3 region: CASTYSGRAPTYEQYF. The CDR3 DNA follows: TGTGCCAGCACCTATAGCGGGAGGGCCCCAACCTACGAGCAGTACTTC.

This chain links TRBV29-1 with TRBJ1-2; maybe TRBD1 (6 bases). The CDR3 extends over 12 amino acids. Looked up from germline, CDR1 is SQVTM and CDR2 is ANQGSEA. V was trimmed by 4 bases and J by 7 bases, leaving 13 bases between them. CDR3 nucleotides: TGCAGCGTTGCCACAGGGTTCGGTGGCTACACCTTC. It specifies CSVATGFGGYTF.

This clone was detected only once. The chain recombines TRBV29-1 with TRBJ2-5; TRBD1 is a possible D gene (6 bases). Germline CDR1 reads SQVTM; CDR2 reads ANQGSEA. Trimming cost V 6 bases and J 5 bases, with 19 bases left between them. There are 14 residues in the CDR3. CDR3 loop: CSVLRDKVRETQYF. The CDR3 coding sequence is TGCAGCGTCCTCCGGGACAAGGTCAGGGAGACCCAGTACTTC.

This clone was seen once. The chain couples TRBV7-6 to TRBJ2-2; D may be TRBD2 (6 bases). Germline V lookup: CDR1 SGHVS, CDR2 FNYEAQ. This CDR3 has 14 amino acids. Trimming pared 4 bases from V and 10 bases from J, leaving 16 bases between. The DNA of the CDR3 is TGTGCCAGCAGCTCTCGGGAGACTGGCCCGGAGCTGTTTTTT. As protein: CASSSRETGPELFF. Filled out from reference TRBV7-6 and TRBJ2-2, the complete variable domain reads GAGVSQSPRYKVTKRGQDVALRCDPISGHVSLYWYRQALGQGPEFLTYFNYEAQQDKSGLPNDRFSAERPEGSISTLTIQRTEQRDSAMYRCASSSRETGPELFFGEGSRLTVL.

The chain joins TRBV5-6 to TRBJ1-1; D is ambiguous. The CDR3 has 16 amino acids. Germline-derived CDR1 and CDR2 are SGHDT and YYEEEE. V was shortened by 3 bases and J by 1 base, with 16 bases between the two germline ends. The CDR3 here is CASSSGPGVRNTEAFF. The CDR3 DNA follows: TGTGCCAGCAGCTCCGGTCCCGGGGTACGGAACACTGAAGCTTTCTTT.

This rearrangement joins TRBV11-2 to TRBJ1-4; maybe TRBD1 (6 bases). The CDR3 is made up of 15 amino acids. Germline lookup yields CDR1 SGHAT and CDR2 FQNNGV. The V end lost 4 bases, the J end lost 1 base, and 10 bases lay between the germline ends. The CDR3 DNA reads TGTGCCAGCAGCTCTACAGGGTTAACTAATGAAAAACTGTTTTTT. Its translation: CASSSTGLTNEKLFF.

The CDR3 protein is CASSRVGLGFDEQFF. The CDR3 DNA sequence: TGCGCCAGCAGCCGAGTCGGACTCGGGTTTGATGAGCAGTTCTTC. The rearrangement links TRBV4-1 to TRBJ2-1; perhaps TRBD2 as D (5 bases). Germline V lookup: CDR1 MGHRA, CDR2 YSYEKL. This CDR3 is 15 amino acids long. V lost 4 bases, J lost 8 bases, and 18 bases lay in between.

The chain's CDR3 is CASSRRGLSYEQYF. The CDR3 region has the DNA TGTGCCAGCAGCCGACGGGGTCTCTCCTACGAGCAGTACTTC. The rearrangement uses TRBV6-5 and TRBJ2-7, with D possibly matching TRBD2 (5 bases). The CDR3 extends over 14 amino acids. CDR1 and CDR2 (germline): MNHEY, SVGAGI. With 6 bases removed from V and 0 bases from J, the gap between germline ends came to 12 bases.

J is TRBJ1-5 and V is TRBV3-1 (or the pseudogene TRBV3-2); 9 bases are a match to TRBD1. V was clipped by 4 bases and J by 6 bases; unmatched bases: 7. The germline V gene has CDR1 LGHDT and CDR2 YNNKEL (reference sequence). CDR3 length equals 15 residues. The CDR3: CASSPNRGPSQPQHF. CDR3 nucleotide sequence: TGTGCCAGCAGCCCAAACAGGGGGCCGAGTCAGCCCCAGCATTTT.

The rearrangement uses TRBV19 and TRBJ1-2, with 8 bases matching TRBD1. V gave up 9 bases and J gave up 4 bases; unmatched junction bases: 7. From germline, CDR1 is LNHDA and CDR2 SQIVND (reference sequence). This CDR3 contains 13 residues. For the CDR3, the DNA is TGTGCCAGCTACGACAGGGGATCCTATGGCTACACCTTC. It translates to CASYDRGSYGYTF.

The rearrangement uses TRBV2 and TRBJ2-1; TRBD2 is a possible D gene (6 bases). This CDR3 is built from 14 residues. Germline loops: CDR1 SNHLY, CDR2 FYNNEI. The V and J ends lost 6 bases and 10 bases respectively, with 19 bases between them. The CDR3 sequence: CASSLTRNYSEQFF. DNA of the CDR3: TGTGCCAGCAGCCTGACTAGGAATTACAGCGAGCAGTTCTTC.

The chain joins TRBV2 to TRBJ2-1, with TRBD2 matching over 14 bases. The CDR3 has 17 residues. V lost 8 bases, J lost 8 bases, and 14 bases stayed unmatched. Looked up from germline, CDR1 is SNHLY and CDR2 is FYNNEI. The CDR3 coding sequence is TGTGCCAGCGCCAGATCCCGGACTAGCGGGAGGAAGGATGAGCAGTTCTTC. This gives the protein CASARSRTSGRKDEQFF. The variable domain in full, completed from reference TRBV2 and TRBJ2-1, reads EPEVTQTPSHQVTQMGQEVILRCVPISNHLYFYWYRQILGQKVEFLVSFYNNEISEKSEIFDDQFSVERPDGSNFTLKIRSTKLEDSAMYFCASARSRTSGRKDEQFFGPGTRLTVL.

The chain combines TRBV7-9 with TRBJ2-3, with 9 positions matching TRBD2. The CDR3 totals 16 residues. The germline CDR1 and CDR2 sequences are SEHNR and FQNEAQ (reference sequence). Germline trimming cut 1 base from V and 3 bases from J; bases unmatched to any gene: 5. CDR3: CASSLGLAGRTDTQYF. The CDR3, as DNA: TGTGCCAGCAGCTTAGGGCTAGCGGGGAGGACAGATACGCAGTATTTT. Looking up the rest from reference TRBV7-9 and TRBJ2-3 gives the full variable domain: DTGVSQNPRHKITKRGQNVTFRCDPISEHNRLYWYRQTLGQGPEFLTYFQNEAQLEKSRLLSDRFSAERPKGSFSTLEIQRTEQGDSAMYLCASSLGLAGRTDTQYFGPGTRLTVL.